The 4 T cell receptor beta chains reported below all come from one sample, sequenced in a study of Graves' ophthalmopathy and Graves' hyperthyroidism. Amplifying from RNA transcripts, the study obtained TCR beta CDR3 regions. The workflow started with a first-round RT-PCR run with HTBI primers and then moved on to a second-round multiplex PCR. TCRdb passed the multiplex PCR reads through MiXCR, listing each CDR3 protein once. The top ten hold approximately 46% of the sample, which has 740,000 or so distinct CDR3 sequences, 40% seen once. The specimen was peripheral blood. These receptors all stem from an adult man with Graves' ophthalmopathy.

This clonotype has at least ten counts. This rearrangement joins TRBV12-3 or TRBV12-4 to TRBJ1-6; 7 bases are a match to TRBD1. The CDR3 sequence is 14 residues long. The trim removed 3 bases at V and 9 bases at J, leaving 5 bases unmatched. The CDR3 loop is CASSFRQGSSPLHF. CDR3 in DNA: TGTGCCAGCAGTTTTCGACAGGGCAGTTCACCCCTCCACTTT.

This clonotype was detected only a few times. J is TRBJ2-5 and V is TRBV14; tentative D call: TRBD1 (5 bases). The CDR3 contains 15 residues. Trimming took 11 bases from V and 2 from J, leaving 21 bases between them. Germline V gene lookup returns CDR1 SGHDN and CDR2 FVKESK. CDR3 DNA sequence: TGTGCCTGGAGTAGGGGCCGACGAACTCAAGAGACCCAGTACTTC. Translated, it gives CAWSRGRRTQETQYF.

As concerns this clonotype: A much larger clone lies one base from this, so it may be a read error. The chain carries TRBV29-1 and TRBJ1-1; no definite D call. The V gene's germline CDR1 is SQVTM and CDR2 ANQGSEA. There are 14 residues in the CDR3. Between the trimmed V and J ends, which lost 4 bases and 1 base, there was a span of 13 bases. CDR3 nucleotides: TGCAGCGTTGTAGTGAGGTTGGGGAACACTGAAGCTTTCTTT. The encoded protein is CSVVVRLGNTEAFF.

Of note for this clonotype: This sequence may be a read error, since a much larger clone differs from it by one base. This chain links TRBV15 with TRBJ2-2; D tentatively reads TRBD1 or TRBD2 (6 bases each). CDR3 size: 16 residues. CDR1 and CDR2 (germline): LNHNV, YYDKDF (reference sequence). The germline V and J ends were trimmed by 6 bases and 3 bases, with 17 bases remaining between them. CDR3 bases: TGTGCCACCAGATCCCGCGGGACACCTCACACCGGGGAGCTGTTTTTT. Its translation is CATRSRGTPHTGELFF.